The clone carrying this T cell receptor beta chain is large within its sample. A single record per CDR3 protein comes from TCRdb applying MiXCR to the RT-PCR reads. The sample comprises about 930 distinct CDR3 sequences, over 35% of which are singletons, and around 31% rests with the top ten. The junction had 12 bases not matched to a gene; V was cut back by 3 bases and J by 9 bases. Germline V gene sequence: CDR1 GTSNPN, CDR2 SVGIG (reference sequence). CDR3 length equals 15 residues. This entry comes from a study of patients and donors after allogeneic stem cell transplantation. The chain has TRBV30 and TRBJ2-1, with 9 positions matching TRBD1. The TCR was taken from a human donor who was either an allogeneic HSCT recipient or a stem cell or donor lymphocyte infusion donor (not recorded which). It is not recorded whose cells these are; they may come from a transplant donor. What was sequenced was blood, either unsorted or a sorted T cell fraction (not recorded which). Written as DNA, the CDR3 is TGTGCCTGGAGCAGCGGGACAGGGTTTTATTTTGAGCAGTTCTTC. Translated, it gives CAWSSGTGFYFEQFF.